A single sample gave rise to the 18 T cell receptor beta chains below, sequenced in a study of blood T cell repertoires in COVID-19. Produced via immunoSEQ multiplex PCR; TCRdb's table is partial and in-frame only. Of under 200,000 clones listed, over 75% are singletons. Source material: peripheral blood. These receptors originate from a man aged 70-80 years with acute or convalescent COVID-19.

The rearrangement joins TRBV7-2 to TRBJ2-7; D uncertain. Germline CDR1 and CDR2: SGHTA and FQGNSA. The V gene lost 5 bases and the J gene lost 6 bases, with 8 bases spanning the gap. CDR3 size: 11 residues. The CDR3 spells CASSLLFEQYF. CDR3 bases: TGTGCCAGCAGCCTACTCTTCGAGCAGTACTTC.

The CDR3 sequence is CASSIGYYYEQYF. The CDR3 region has the DNA TGTGCCAGTAGTATCGGATACTACTACGAGCAGTACTTC. The chain couples TRBV19 to TRBJ2-7; D call uncertain. The CDR3 loop spans 13 amino acids. V shed 3 bases and J shed 3 bases, with 9 bases lying between them. CDR1 is LNHDA, CDR2 SQIVND, per germline (reference sequence).

The V call is TRBV7-2, the J call TRBJ1-5; a possible D gene is TRBD1 (5 bases). With 3 bases removed from V and 5 bases from J, the gap between germline ends came to 8 bases. This CDR3 is built from 13 residues. Germline V gives CDR1 SGHTA, CDR2 FQGNSA. CDR3 sequence (DNA): TGTGCCAGCAGCTTGGCCAGGGATCAGCCCCAGCATTTT. It is translated as CASSLARDQPQHF.

The sample holds many counts of this clone. This chain links TRBV6-5 with TRBJ1-2, with 9 positions matching TRBD1. The CDR3 has 15 residues. The germline V gene has CDR1 MNHEY and CDR2 SVGAGI. The V gene end was trimmed by 2 bases and the J gene end by 3 bases; junction bases not matched to a gene: 4. In DNA form, the CDR3 reads TGTGCCAGCAGTTACGGGACAGGGATTGACTATGGCTACACCTTC. The encoded protein is CASSYGTGIDYGYTF.

This chain joins TRBV6-5 and TRBJ1-4, with D maybe TRBD1 (5 bases). The CDR3 runs to 14 residues. V was cut by 0 bases and J by 8 bases, with 10 bases left in between. CDR1 is MNHEY, CDR2 SVGAGI, per germline. In DNA, the CDR3 is TGTGCCAGCAGTTACTCAGGGGCGGAAGAAAAACTGTTTTTT. Protein product: CASSYSGAEEKLFF.

V is TRBV6-5 and J is TRBJ1-5; 7 bases map to TRBD1. J was trimmed by 5 bases and V by 8 bases; bases with no gene match: 6. Germline CDR1 reads MNHEY; CDR2 reads SVGAGI. The CDR3 length is 13 residues. CDR3 sequence: CASLQGLDQPQHF. The DNA for the CDR3 is TGTGCCAGCCTACAGGGGTTGGATCAGCCCCAGCATTTT.

The rearrangement links TRBV4-1 to TRBJ2-1; TRBD2 agrees at 9 bases. From germline, CDR1 is MGHRA and CDR2 YSYEKL. The CDR3 consists of 21 residues. V gave up 4 bases and J gave up 8 bases; unmatched junction bases: 27. In DNA, the CDR3 is TGCGCCAGCAGCCCCCGAAACAACCCACCTAGGGCGGGGGGGCCGTTTGATGAGCAGTTCTTC. Its translation is CASSPRNNPPRAGGPFDEQFF.

This clone was counted a single time. This chain links TRBV6-8 with TRBJ2-7, with TRBD1 as a possible D gene (6 bases). The CDR3 length is 15 residues. The V gene's germline CDR1 is MNHGY and CDR2 SAAAGT. Trimming took off 1 base at V and 4 bases at J, with 14 bases between the two ends. DNA for the CDR3: TGTGCCAGCAGTTACTTAGGGGACACGATTTACGAGCAGTACTTC. It encodes CASSYLGDTIYEQYF.

In its sample, this clone was seen a few times. The rearrangement joins TRBV1 to TRBJ1-2. TRBV1 is assigned pseudogene status. The CDR3 contains 15 residues. The CDR3 region is CTSRRQMARENGYTF. In DNA, the CDR3 is TGCACCAGCAGGCGGCAAATGGCGCGGGAAAATGGCTACACCTTC.

This clone was picked up many times. The rearrangement uses TRBV7-9 and TRBJ1-1; 9 bases align to TRBD1. The ends lost 5 bases at V and 3 bases at J; junction bases unmatched: 13. This CDR3 has 17 amino acids. Germline V lookup: CDR1 SEHNR, CDR2 FQNEAQ (reference sequence). The DNA of the CDR3 is TGTGCCAGCAGCCCCCGGACAGGGGCTCAGCACGACACTGAAGCTTTCTTT. Protein: CASSPRTGAQHDTEAFF.

The V call is TRBV2, the J call TRBJ2-2, with 9 bases matching TRBD2. V dropped 7 bases and J dropped 0; count of bases not matched to a gene: 6. The CDR3 runs 16 residues. Germline values: CDR1 SNHLY, CDR2 FYNNEI. The CDR3, as DNA: TGTGCCAGCATCGGGACTAGCCGCGCGAACACCGGGGAGCTGTTTTTT. Protein product: CASIGTSRANTGELFF. The full variable domain, with the rest looked up from reference TRBV2 and TRBJ2-2, is EPEVTQTPSHQVTQMGQEVILRCVPISNHLYFYWYRQILGQKVEFLVSFYNNEISEKSEIFDDQFSVERPDGSNFTLKIRSTKLEDSAMYFCASIGTSRANTGELFFGEGSRLTVL.

This chain connects TRBV5-1 to TRBJ2-7; 8 nucleotides match TRBD2. V was pared by 4 bases and J by 3 bases, with 15 bases of the junction left unmatched. CDR1 and CDR2 from the germline V gene are SGHRS and YFSETQ. The CDR3 contains 17 residues. The CDR3 coding sequence is TGCGCCAGCAGCGTCGCAACCGGTTTAGCGGGGATCTACGAGCAGTACTTC. Translated: CASSVATGLAGIYEQYF.

V is TRBV2 and J is TRBJ1-3, with TRBD1 as a possible D gene (5 bases). This CDR3 spans 13 amino acids. With 4 bases removed from V and 3 bases from J, the gap between germline ends came to 7 bases. Germline V lookup: CDR1 SNHLY, CDR2 FYNNEI. The CDR3: CASSAQGGNTIYF. Here the CDR3 DNA reads TGTGCCAGCAGTGCTCAGGGTGGAAACACCATATATTTT. The complete variable domain, with remaining parts taken from reference TRBV2 and TRBJ1-3, reads EPEVTQTPSHQVTQMGQEVILRCVPISNHLYFYWYRQILGQKVEFLVSFYNNEISEKSEIFDDQFSVERPDGSNFTLKIRSTKLEDSAMYFCASSAQGGNTIYFGEGSWLTVV.

This chain connects TRBV30 to TRBJ2-1, with 12 bases matching TRBD2. Trimming at V came to 0 bases and at J to 9 bases, leaving 6 bases not matched to a gene. The length of the CDR3 is 15 residues. CDR1 is GTSNPN and CDR2 is SVGIG in the germline V gene (reference sequence). The CDR3, as DNA: TGTGCCTGGAGTGTAGGGCTAGCGGGAGGGCCTGAGCAGTTCTTC. This translates into CAWSVGLAGGPEQFF. The complete variable domain, with remaining parts taken from reference TRBV30 and TRBJ2-1, reads SQTIHQWPATLVQPVGSPLSLECTVEGTSNPNLYWYRQAAGRGLQLLFYSVGIGQISSEVPQNLSASRPQDRQFILSSKKLLLSDSGFYLCAWSVGLAGGPEQFFGPGTRLTVL.

The chain recombines TRBV6-5 with TRBJ2-7, with 11 positions matching TRBD1. Trimming removed 7 bases from V and 7 bases from J; junction bases left unmatched: 9. The CDR3 has 14 amino acids. Germline CDR1 and CDR2: MNHEY and SVGAGI. CDR3 residues: CASTPGQGAREQYF. DNA of the CDR3: TGTGCCAGCACCCCCGGACAGGGGGCTAGAGAGCAGTACTTC.

This rearrangement joins TRBV12-5 to TRBJ2-1; TRBD1 aligns across 8 bases. Germline trimming cut 5 bases from V and 5 bases from J; bases unmatched to any gene: 2. From germline, CDR1 is LGHNT and CDR2 FRNRAP. The CDR3 is 13 amino acids. The CDR3: CASGEDRDNEQFF. The CDR3 DNA follows: TGTGCTAGTGGTGAGGACAGGGACAATGAGCAGTTCTTC.

This chain joins TRBV6-1 and TRBJ1-5, with 7 bases fitting TRBD1. The CDR3 runs 15 residues. CDR1 is MNHNS and CDR2 is SASEGT in the germline V gene. With V trimmed by 1 base and J by 9 bases, 9 bases remained unmatched. The CDR3 protein is CASSEGTGDFLPQHF. The CDR3 DNA reads TGTGCCAGCAGTGAAGGAACAGGGGACTTTTTGCCCCAGCATTTT.

This chain joins TRBV6-2 or TRBV6-3 and TRBJ2-1; D unclear. The V gene lost 2 bases and the J gene lost 2 bases, with 10 bases spanning the gap. Germline values: CDR1 MNHEY, CDR2 SVGEGT. The CDR3 sequence is 15 residues long. The DNA of the CDR3 is TGTGCCAGCAGTTACGCCCCAGTTGCCTACAATGAGCAGTTCTTC. Amino acid sequence: CASSYAPVAYNEQFF.